This entry lists 30 T cell receptor beta chains sequenced from one sample in a study of blood T cell repertoires in COVID-19. Produced via immunoSEQ multiplex PCR; TCRdb's table is partial and in-frame only. The sample gives more than 110,000 clones, approximately 80% of which show up once; 5% to 7.5% is in the top ten. Input material: peripheral blood. Receptor source: a human donor in a cohort sampled during active COVID-19.

CDR3 sequence reads: CASSPGTEKLFF. The CDR3 DNA is TGTGCCAGCAGCCCCGGGACAGAAAAACTGTTTTTT. The rearrangement links TRBV12-3 or TRBV12-4 to TRBJ1-4, with D maybe TRBD1 (6 bases). The CDR3 spans 12 residues. V lost 6 bases to trimming and J lost 8 bases, with 10 bases between them.

This chain uses TRBV18 with TRBJ2-7, with 8 bases that match TRBD2. CDR3 length equals 13 residues. The V gene's germline CDR1 is KGHSH and CDR2 LQKENI. V trimming: 2 bases; J trimming: 4 bases; junction bases outside the gene matches: 1. The CDR3 is CASSPASGYEQYF. The CDR3 DNA reads as TGTGCCAGCTCACCAGCTAGCGGGTACGAGCAGTACTTC.

The CDR3 sequence: CATSDLFRGGPDTQYF. CDR3 nucleotide sequence: TGTGCCACCAGTGATTTATTCCGGGGGGGACCAGATACGCAGTATTTT. V is TRBV24-1 and J is TRBJ2-3, with TRBD2 matching over 8 bases. CDR3 length equals 16 residues. Germline V gene sequence: CDR1 KGHDR, CDR2 SFDVKD. Trimming took 1 base from V and 4 from J; bases not matched to a gene: 6.

The V and J genes are TRBV5-1 and TRBJ2-3; the match to TRBD1 covers 11 bases. Trimming took 3 bases from V and 4 from J; bases not matched to a gene: 1. The CDR3 spans 14 residues. Germline lookup yields CDR1 SGHRS and CDR2 YFSETQ. The CDR3 loop is CASSWDRGSDTQYF. DNA for the CDR3: TGCGCCAGCAGCTGGGACAGGGGGTCAGATACGCAGTATTTT.

This chain links TRBV14 with TRBJ1-1; TRBD1 matches at 7 bases. There are 14 residues in the CDR3. V trimming: 8 bases; J trimming: 6 bases; junction bases outside the gene matches: 12. CDR1 and CDR2 from the germline V gene are SGHDN and FVKESK. The CDR3 DNA sequence: TGTGCCAGCTCACGTGGGACAGTGGTCCCTGAAGCTTTCTTT. Protein sequence: CASSRGTVVPEAFF.

The chain links TRBV14 to TRBJ1-2; 7 bases align to TRBD1. The CDR3 is 15 residues long. The V gene end was trimmed by 5 bases and the J gene end by 7 bases; junction bases not matched to a gene: 13. CDR1 is SGHDN and CDR2 is FVKESK in the germline V gene. DNA for the CDR3: TGTGCCAGCAGCGGACGACAGGGTGTAATTTCTGGCTACACCTTC. This encodes CASSGRQGVISGYTF.

The rearrangement joins TRBV2 to TRBJ2-5; no reliable D call. CDR3 length: 15 residues. The germline V and J ends were trimmed by 6 bases and 1 base, with 15 bases remaining between them. The germline V gene encodes CDR1 SNHLY and CDR2 FYNNEI. The CDR3 sequence: CASSSHLNPQETQYF. The DNA of the CDR3 is TGTGCCAGCAGCTCTCACTTAAACCCCCAAGAGACCCAGTACTTC.

This clone turned up a few times. The V gene is TRBV5-1, the J gene TRBJ1-1, with D unresolved. The CDR3 contains 14 residues. V dropped 5 bases and J dropped 4 bases, with 15 bases sitting between them. Germline V gene sequence: CDR1 SGHRS, CDR2 YFSETQ. The CDR3 spells CASRRIVGSTEAFF. The DNA for the CDR3 is TGCGCCAGCAGGCGGATTGTAGGTAGCACTGAAGCTTTCTTT.

The J gene is TRBJ2-7, the V gene TRBV5-1, with a possible D match to TRBD2 (5 bases). The V gene's germline CDR1 is SGHRS and CDR2 YFSETQ. Trimming pared 3 bases from V and 6 bases from J, leaving 16 bases between. The CDR3 spans 14 residues. The CDR3 DNA reads TGCGCCAGCAGCTCTCAGGACTCTGAGGGCGAGCAGTACTTC. Translating it yields CASSSQDSEGEQYF.

The V gene is TRBV7-8, the J gene TRBJ2-7; maybe TRBD1 (5 bases). CDR1 and CDR2 from the germline V gene are SGHVS and FQNEAQ. The CDR3 extends over 15 amino acids. The V end was cut by 1 base, the J end by 0 bases, with 10 bases between. The CDR3, as DNA: TGTGCCAGCAGCTTAGTTGTCCAGGGCTCCTACGAGCAGTACTTC. Translated: CASSLVVQGSYEQYF.

This chain links TRBV19 with TRBJ1-3; D unresolved. V lost 6 bases to trimming and J lost 0 bases, with 6 bases between them. Per the germline V gene, CDR1 is LNHDA and CDR2 is SQIVND (reference sequence). This CDR3 contains 13 residues. This chain's CDR3 is CASREDSGNTIYF. As DNA, the CDR3 is TGTGCCAGTAGGGAGGACTCTGGAAACACCATATATTTT.

The gene calls are TRBV5-1 and TRBJ1-1; D is possibly TRBD1 (6 bases). This CDR3 is 14 amino acids long. V lost 4 bases to trimming and J lost 7 bases, with 17 bases between them. From germline, CDR1 is SGHRS and CDR2 YFSETQ. CDR3 amino acids: CASSGGRLGGEAFF. The CDR3 DNA reads TGCGCCAGCAGCGGGGGCAGGCTTGGGGGTGAAGCTTTCTTT.

This clone was seen a single time. V gene TRBV3-1 (or the pseudogene TRBV3-2) combines with J gene TRBJ2-1; D is ambiguous. The CDR3 extends over 17 amino acids. Germline lookup yields CDR1 LGHDT and CDR2 YNNKEL (reference sequence). Trimming shortened V by 1 base and J by 5 bases, and 18 bases separated the two germline ends. CDR3 DNA sequence: TGTGCCAGCAGCCAAGTTGAGGCCCCCTGCCTTCACAATGAGCAGTTCTTC. Its protein product is CASSQVEAPCLHNEQFF.

The chain combines TRBV5-5 with TRBJ2-1, with 8 bases identical to TRBD2. V dropped 0 bases and J dropped 0; count of bases not matched to a gene: 11. This CDR3 is 19 amino acids long. Germline V gene lookup returns CDR1 SGHKS and CDR2 YYEKEE (reference sequence). The CDR3 DNA is TGTGCCAGCAGCTTGGTCTTTAGCGGGGCCGTACACTCCTACAATGAGCAGTTCTTC. It codes for CASSLVFSGAVHSYNEQFF.

The chain carries TRBV6-5 and TRBJ1-1, with a weak D call TRBD1 (5 bases). The CDR3 has 15 residues. Trimming cost V 5 bases and J 1 base, with 14 bases left between them. Per germline, CDR1 MNHEY and CDR2 SVGAGI. The CDR3 coding sequence is TGTGCCAGCAGTCCCGCGGGACCGAAGAACACTGAAGCTTTCTTT. Protein product: CASSPAGPKNTEAFF.

The chain couples TRBV9 to TRBJ2-3; possible D gene TRBD2, 7 bases. The V and J ends lost 1 base and 4 bases respectively, with 13 bases between them. In germline, CDR1 is SGDLS, CDR2 YYNGEE. The CDR3 consists of 15 residues. The CDR3 region has the DNA TGTGCCAGCAGCGTAAGGGGGGGGGCCCCAGATACGCAGTATTTT. Translation gives CASSVRGGAPDTQYF.

CDR3 loop: CASSQDDRNGVYGYTF. CDR3 DNA: TGCGCCAGCAGCCAAGATGACAGGAATGGAGTATATGGCTACACCTTC. The chain combines TRBV4-3 with TRBJ1-2; possible D gene TRBD1, 6 bases. The germline V gene has CDR1 LGHNA and CDR2 YSLEER. V lost 0 bases to trimming and J lost 5 bases, with 16 bases between them. The CDR3 runs to 16 residues.

This clone was counted a single time. The chain combines TRBV5-1 with TRBJ1-2; no reliable D call. V lost 3 bases and J 6 bases, leaving 15 bases between the germline ends. The CDR3 is 14 amino acids. Germline V lookup: CDR1 SGHRS, CDR2 YFSETQ. DNA for the CDR3: TGCGCCAGCAGCTCTACAAGCGAAACGAATGGCTACACCTTC. Translated, it gives CASSSTSETNGYTF.

The chain combines TRBV6-2 or TRBV6-3 with TRBJ1-1; D remains ambiguous. The germline V gene encodes CDR1 MNHEY and CDR2 SVGEGT. V lost 2 bases and J lost 1, with 11 bases in between. The CDR3 extends over 15 amino acids. CDR3 residues: CASSYIPGPNTEAFF. The DNA of the CDR3 is TGTGCCAGCAGTTACATTCCAGGCCCGAACACTGAAGCTTTCTTT.

The V call is TRBV7-2, the J call TRBJ2-5, with D possibly being TRBD1 (6 bases). This CDR3 contains 13 residues. Trimming left V 7 bases short and J 2 bases short, with 11 bases between. CDR1 is SGHTA and CDR2 is FQGNSA in the germline V gene. CDR3 nucleotide sequence: TGTGCCAGCACCGGACAGATTCAAGAGACCCAGTACTTC. Translating gives CASTGQIQETQYF.

The V call is TRBV13, the J call TRBJ2-1; D is undetermined. The V gene's germline CDR1 is PRHDT and CDR2 FYEKMQ (reference sequence). CDR3 length: 12 residues. Trimming took off 1 base at V and 5 bases at J, with 3 bases between the two ends. The chain's CDR3 is CASSLVNNEQFF. CDR3 DNA sequence: TGTGCCAGCAGCTTAGTCAACAATGAGCAGTTCTTC.

V gene TRBV19 combines with J gene TRBJ1-3; TRBD1 is a possible D gene (5 bases). V was clipped by 2 bases and J by 0 bases, with 14 bases between them. This CDR3 comprises 17 residues. From germline, CDR1 is LNHDA and CDR2 SQIVND (reference sequence). CDR3 amino acids: CASSILLGQSSGNTIYF. The DNA for the CDR3 is TGTGCCAGTAGTATACTCCTCGGACAAAGCTCTGGAAACACCATATATTTT.

This chain uses TRBV19 with TRBJ1-2; the D is unclear. This CDR3 is built from 13 residues. The V and J ends lost 3 bases and 1 base respectively, with 6 bases between them. The germline CDR1 and CDR2 sequences are LNHDA and SQIVND (reference sequence). CDR3 DNA sequence: TGTGCCAGTAGTATGGGCAGTAACTATGGCTACACCTTC. It encodes CASSMGSNYGYTF.

The chain employs TRBV6-6 and TRBJ1-2; D may be TRBD1 (5 bases). CDR3 length equals 14 residues. The germline V gene has CDR1 MNHNY and CDR2 SVGAGI (reference sequence). V was cut by 7 bases and J by 7 bases, with 19 bases left in between. The CDR3: CASINHGGTGGYTF. The CDR3 DNA is TGTGCCAGCATTAATCATGGGGGGACGGGTGGCTACACCTTC.

This clone was detected once. J is TRBJ1-3 and V is TRBV7-2; no clear D. Germline CDR1 and CDR2: SGHTA and FQGNSA. CDR3 length: 15 amino acids. The V end lost 5 bases, the J end lost 1 base, and 12 bases lay between the germline ends. The CDR3 region has the DNA TGTGCCAGCAGCAGACCTCGGGAGTCTGGAAACACCATATATTTT. Translating it yields CASSRPRESGNTIYF.

The chain couples TRBV5-5 to TRBJ2-1; unclear D gene. Germline V gene sequence: CDR1 SGHKS, CDR2 YYEKEE (reference sequence). Trimming took 4 bases from V and 0 from J, leaving 11 bases between them. The CDR3 contains 15 residues. The CDR3, as DNA: TGTGCCAGCAGCCGATCACCTAGCTCCTACAATGAGCAGTTCTTC. Protein sequence: CASSRSPSSYNEQFF.

This rearrangement joins TRBV19 to TRBJ2-5; D ambiguous. Germline CDR1 is LNHDA and CDR2 is SQIVND (reference sequence). The V gene lost 2 bases and the J gene lost 5 bases, with 12 bases spanning the gap. The CDR3 is 14 amino acids. CDR3 DNA: TGTGCCAGTAGTATAACTGGTGAGCTGGAGACCCAGTACTTC. Translated, it gives CASSITGELETQYF.

This clone was counted between two and nine times. This chain uses TRBV4-2 with TRBJ2-5, with TRBD2 identical over 12 bases. J was trimmed by 0 bases and V by 2 bases; bases with no gene match: 1. The CDR3 is 16 residues long. Germline V gene data show CDR1 as LGHNA and CDR2 as YNFKEQ. CDR3 sequence reads: CASSQRTSGDQETQYF. The CDR3 DNA reads TGTGCCAGCAGCCAAAGGACTAGCGGGGACCAAGAGACCCAGTACTTC.

The rearrangement joins TRBV19 to TRBJ2-2; 7 nucleotides match TRBD1. CDR1 and CDR2 (germline): LNHDA, SQIVND (reference sequence). The CDR3 has 16 amino acids. Unmatched junction bases numbered 10, after V lost 5 bases and J lost 4 bases. The CDR3 bases are TGTGCCAGTAGTGACACCGGGACAGTCATCACCGGGGAGCTGTTTTTT. Amino acids: CASSDTGTVITGELFF.

V and J are TRBV7-8 and TRBJ1-1; TRBD1 is a possible D gene (6 bases). Germline loops: CDR1 SGHVS, CDR2 FQNEAQ. The CDR3 runs 14 residues. V was trimmed by 5 bases and J by 0 bases, leaving 10 bases between them. The CDR3 DNA reads as TGTGCCAGCAGCGGGGGCCGTGTGAACACTGAAGCTTTCTTT. Amino acid sequence: CASSGGRVNTEAFF.